This T cell receptor beta chain was sequenced in a study of vaccination effects on CD4 cells after COVID-19. Study-wide findings and caveats: In vaccinees who were healthy, merely 1 out of 255 vaccine-induced clones cross-reacted with common cold coronaviruses.

This clone is a singleton in its sample. The antigen is unknown. V gave up 3 bases and J gave up 6 bases, with 15 bases separating them. CDR1 and CDR2 (germline): SNHLY, FYNNEI. This CDR3 is built from 15 residues. Sequencing was preceded by expansion of antigen-specific CD4+ T cells with viral peptide pools in the ViraFEST assay. Upon completion of roughly ten days in culture, CD4+ T cells were isolated. All vaccine recipients tested negative for nucleocapsid antibodies and had never contracted SARS-CoV-2 infection. Only in-frame clones appear in the TCRdb table, and some are missing; sequencing was by immunoSEQ multiplex PCR. The sample lists 25,000 or so clones; 55% to 75% were seen once.

Material: CD4+ T cells from PBMCs cultured with HCoV-OC43 spike peptides, obtained before COVID-19 vaccination. The subset was: HCoV-OC43 spike overlapping peptide pool stimulation. The receptor's source is a human donor who received a COVID-19 vaccine. The chain joins TRBV2 to TRBJ2-1; TRBD1 or TRBD2 may be the D gene (5 bases each). The DNA for the CDR3 is TGTGCCAGCAGTGATTGGGGACCAACCACCAATGAGCAGTTCTTC. Protein sequence: CASSDWGPTTNEQFF.